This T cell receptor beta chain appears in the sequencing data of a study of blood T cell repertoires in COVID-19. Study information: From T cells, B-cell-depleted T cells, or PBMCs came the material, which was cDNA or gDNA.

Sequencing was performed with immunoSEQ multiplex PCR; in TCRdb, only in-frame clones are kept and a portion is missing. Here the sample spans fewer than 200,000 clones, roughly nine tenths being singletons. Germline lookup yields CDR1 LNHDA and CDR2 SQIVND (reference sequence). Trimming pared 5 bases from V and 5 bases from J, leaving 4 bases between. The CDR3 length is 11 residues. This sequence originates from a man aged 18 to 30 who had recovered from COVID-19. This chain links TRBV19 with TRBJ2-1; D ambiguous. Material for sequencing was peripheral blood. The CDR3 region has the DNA TGTGCCAGTAGTCCCGACAATGAGCAGTTCTTC. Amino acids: CASSPDNEQFF.